The 20 T cell receptor beta chains presented below share a single source sample, sequenced in a study of technical replicates of blood from several donors. Clones were sequenced by immunoSEQ multiplex PCR, and TCRdb holds only the in-frame ones, with some missing. The sample records about 82,000 clones, 94% being singletons. Material: T cells isolated from PBMCs. Source of these receptors: a human donor in good health.

The rearrangement links TRBV14 to TRBJ1-1; D unresolved. Germline V gene lookup returns CDR1 SGHDN and CDR2 FVKESK. The V and J ends lost 3 bases and 4 bases respectively, with 15 bases between them. The CDR3 contains 15 residues. CDR3 nucleotide sequence: TGTGCCAGCAGCCACCCTGGCGGTAGTACCACTGAAGCTTTCTTT. Translated, it gives CASSHPGGSTTEAFF.

The rearrangement links TRBV4-2 to TRBJ2-3, with D perhaps TRBD2 (5 bases). Trimming stripped 1 base from V and 0 bases from J, with 11 bases between. The CDR3 runs to 16 residues. CDR1 is LGHNA and CDR2 is YNFKEQ in the germline V gene. As DNA, the CDR3 is TGTGCCAGCAGCCAAGTATCGCAGCGGAGCACAGATACGCAGTATTTT. It is translated as CASSQVSQRSTDTQYF.

This sequence joins TRBV29-1 and TRBJ2-3, with 8 nucleotides matching TRBD1. The ends lost 6 bases at V and 2 bases at J; junction bases unmatched: 7. Germline lookup yields CDR1 SQVTM and CDR2 ANQGSEA. This CDR3 is built from 14 residues. CDR3 nucleotide sequence: TGCAGCGTCCAACGGACAGGGAACACAGATACGCAGTATTTT. Translating gives CSVQRTGNTDTQYF.

The J gene is TRBJ2-1, the V gene TRBV18, with 11 bases identical to TRBD2. The junction had 9 bases not matched to a gene; V was cut back by 3 bases and J by 2 bases. Germline CDR1 and CDR2: KGHSH and LQKENI. The CDR3 loop spans 18 amino acids. The CDR3 nucleotides are TGTGCCAGCTCACCCGACACACTAGCGGGAGAGGCCTACAATGAGCAGTTCTTC. Its translation: CASSPDTLAGEAYNEQFF.

V gene TRBV21-1 combines with J gene TRBJ1-4. TRBV21-1 is tagged as a pseudogene. The CDR3 sequence is 13 residues long. This chain's CDR3 is CASNARRNEKLFF. In DNA, the CDR3 is TGTGCCAGCAACGCGAGGAGAAATGAAAAACTGTTTTTT.

The chain combines TRBV21-1 with TRBJ2-7; TRBD2 is the table's D call and was not checked against the DNA. TRBV21-1 is a listed pseudogene. This CDR3 region has 15 residues. CDR3 region: CASNKGLAGGYEQYF. The CDR3 DNA follows: TGTGCCAGCAACAAAGGACTAGCGGGAGGCTACGAGCAGTACTTC.

This clone has more than one count but fewer than ten. The V and J genes are TRBV6-5 and TRBJ1-5; TRBD1 matches at 7 bases. V lost 5 bases to trimming and J lost 1 base; unmatched junction nucleotides: 5. Germline loops: CDR1 MNHEY, CDR2 SVGAGI. The CDR3 consists of 15 residues. The DNA of the CDR3 is TGTGCCAGCAGTCCTACAGGGGAGAGCAATCAGCCCCAGCATTTT. It specifies CASSPTGESNQPQHF.

This chain joins TRBV9 and TRBJ2-5; D gene ambiguous. V was shortened by 3 bases and J by 4 bases, with 13 bases between the two germline ends. Germline V gene sequence: CDR1 SGDLS, CDR2 YYNGEE. The CDR3 is 14 residues long. CDR3 bases: TGTGCCAGCAGCGCCACAGCTTCCCCAGAGACCCAGTACTTC. It yields the protein CASSATASPETQYF.

The rearrangement uses TRBV7-9 and TRBJ2-1; the match to TRBD2 covers 11 bases. Germline CDR1 reads SEHNR; CDR2 reads FQNEAQ (reference sequence). Trimming removed 5 bases from V and 0 bases from J; junction bases left unmatched: 9. The CDR3 consists of 18 residues. CDR3 DNA sequence: TGTGCCAGCAGCCTACTAGCGGGAGATCTATACTCCTACAATGAGCAGTTCTTC. It codes for CASSLLAGDLYSYNEQFF.

This clone was observed once. This chain links TRBV19 with TRBJ1-1; 12 bases are a match to TRBD1. V trimming: 5 bases; J trimming: 0 bases; junction bases outside the gene matches: 7. This CDR3 comprises 17 residues. Germline V gives CDR1 LNHDA, CDR2 SQIVND (reference sequence). CDR3 bases: TGTGCCAGTAGTTCGCGGGACAGGGGGCTAGTGAACACTGAAGCTTTCTTT. Translation gives CASSSRDRGLVNTEAFF.

V usage is TRBV29-1 and J usage is TRBJ2-1; no clear D. The V gene's germline CDR1 is SQVTM and CDR2 ANQGSEA. The CDR3 is 11 amino acids. V lost 3 bases and J lost 8, with 8 bases in between. The CDR3 region has the DNA TGCAGCGTTGAGTCAGGTGATGAGCAGTTCTTC. Translation: CSVESGDEQFF.

V usage is TRBV7-6 and J usage is TRBJ2-7, with TRBD1 identical over 9 bases. This CDR3 has 14 amino acids. Looked up from germline, CDR1 is SGHVS and CDR2 is FNYEAQ. V lost 3 bases to trimming and J lost 6 bases; unmatched junction nucleotides: 6. As DNA, the CDR3 is TGTGCCAGCAGCTTGGGACAGGGCTTGGGCGAGCAGTACTTC. Protein product: CASSLGQGLGEQYF.

The genes are TRBV27 and TRBJ2-7; 8 bases map to TRBD2. This CDR3 region has 14 residues. The trim removed 5 bases at V and 0 bases at J, leaving 3 bases unmatched. CDR1 is MNHEY and CDR2 is SMNVEV in the germline V gene (reference sequence). The CDR3 spells CASSTTSGSYEQYF. CDR3 nucleotide sequence: TGTGCCAGCAGTACCACTAGCGGCTCCTACGAGCAGTACTTC.

In nucleotides, the CDR3 is TGCGCCAGCAGCCCCGTCCGGGGTCCCGGACGACAAGCTTTCTTT. This sequence encodes CASSPVRGPGRQAFF. The chain employs TRBV10-1 and TRBJ1-1; no firm D call. The germline V and J ends were trimmed by 6 bases and 9 bases, with 23 bases remaining between them. CDR1 is WNHNN and CDR2 is SYGVQD in the germline V gene (reference sequence). The CDR3 is 15 amino acids.

J is TRBJ1-2 and V is TRBV19, with D possibly matching TRBD1 (6 bases). Trimming took 0 bases from V and 7 from J, leaving 12 bases between them. The CDR3 covers 14 residues. The germline V gene has CDR1 LNHDA and CDR2 SQIVND (reference sequence). This chain's CDR3 is CASSIDLEGGGYTF. The CDR3 nucleotides are TGTGCCAGTAGTATAGATCTTGAAGGGGGTGGCTACACCTTC.

This chain connects TRBV5-1 to TRBJ1-4; 8 bases align to TRBD1. CDR3 length equals 14 residues. Trimming removed 6 bases from V and 6 bases from J; junction bases left unmatched: 7. Looked up from germline, CDR1 is SGHRS and CDR2 is YFSETQ. This chain's CDR3 is CASKAGGVDEKLFF. CDR3 DNA sequence: TGCGCCAGCAAAGCAGGGGGCGTTGATGAAAAACTGTTTTTT. Using reference TRBV5-1 and TRBJ1-4 for the parts outside the CDR3, the full variable domain is KAGVTQTPRYLIKTRGQQVTLSCSPISGHRSVSWYQQTPGQGLQFLFEYFSETQRNKGNFPGRFSGRQFSNSRSEMNVSTLELGDSALYLCASKAGGVDEKLFFGSGTQLSVL.

The chain carries TRBV5-1 and TRBJ1-3; D gene ambiguous. The CDR3 is 14 amino acids. Between the trimmed V and J ends, which lost 4 bases and 4 bases, there was a span of 12 bases. Germline-derived CDR1 and CDR2 are SGHRS and YFSETQ. CDR3 nucleotides: TGCGCCAGCAGCCCGATTAACAGCGGAAACACCATATATTTT. Its protein product is CASSPINSGNTIYF.

The chain employs TRBV29-1 and TRBJ2-1; 7 nucleotides align to TRBD2. The germline gives CDR1 SQVTM, CDR2 ANQGSEA. V lost 4 bases to trimming and J lost 5 bases; unmatched junction nucleotides: 5. The CDR3 has 13 residues. This chain's CDR3 is CSVGRDYDNEQFF. CDR3 DNA sequence: TGCAGCGTTGGGCGGGACTACGACAATGAGCAGTTCTTC.

The chain recombines TRBV5-1 with TRBJ2-5, with TRBD2 identical over 13 bases. CDR1 SGHRS and CDR2 YFSETQ come from the germline V gene. J lost 5 bases, V lost 4 bases, and 5 bases had no gene match. The CDR3 length is 15 residues. CDR3 residues: CASSRTSGSSETQYF. For the CDR3, the DNA is TGCGCCAGCAGCCGGACTAGCGGGAGTTCTGAGACCCAGTACTTC.

CDR3 DNA: TGTGCCTCGTGCGACAGGGGGAGAGAGACCCAGTACTTC. Translating it yields CASCDRGRETQYF. The rearrangement links TRBV6-6 to TRBJ2-5, with 9 bases that match TRBD1. This CDR3 contains 13 residues. The V gene's germline CDR1 is MNHNY and CDR2 SVGAGI (reference sequence). Losses at the gene ends were 11 bases for V and 4 bases for J; bases not matched to a gene: 8.